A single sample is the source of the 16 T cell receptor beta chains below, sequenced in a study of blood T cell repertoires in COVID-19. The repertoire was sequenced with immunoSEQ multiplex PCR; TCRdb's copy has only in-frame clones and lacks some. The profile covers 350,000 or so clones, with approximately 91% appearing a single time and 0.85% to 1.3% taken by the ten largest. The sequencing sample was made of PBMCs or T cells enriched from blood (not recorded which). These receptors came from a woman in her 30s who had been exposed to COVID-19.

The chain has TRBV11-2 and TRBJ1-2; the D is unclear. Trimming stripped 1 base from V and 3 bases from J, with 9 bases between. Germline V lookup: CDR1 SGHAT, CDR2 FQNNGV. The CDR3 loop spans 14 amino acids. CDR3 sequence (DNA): TGTGCCAGCAGCTTAGCGGGAGTGGACTATGGCTACACCTTC. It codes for CASSLAGVDYGYTF. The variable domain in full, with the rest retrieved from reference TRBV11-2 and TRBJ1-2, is EAGVAQSPRYKIIEKRQSVAFWCNPISGHATLYWYQQILGQGPKLLIQFQNNGVVDDSQLPKDRFSAERLKGVDSTLKIQPAKLEDSAVYLCASSLAGVDYGYTFGSGTRLTVV.

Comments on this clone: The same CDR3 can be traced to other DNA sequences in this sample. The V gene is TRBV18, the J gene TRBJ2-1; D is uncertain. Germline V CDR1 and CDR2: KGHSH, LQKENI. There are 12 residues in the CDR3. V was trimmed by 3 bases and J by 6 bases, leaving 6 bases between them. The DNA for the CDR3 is TGTGCCAGCTCACCTGCCGGCAATGAGCAGTTCTTC. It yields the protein CASSPAGNEQFF. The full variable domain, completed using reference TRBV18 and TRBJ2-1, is NAGVMQNPRHLVRRRGQEARLRCSPMKGHSHVYWYRQLPEEGLKFMVYLQKENIIDESGMPKERFSAEFPKEGPSILRIQQVVRGDSAAYFCASSPAGNEQFFGPGTRLTVL.

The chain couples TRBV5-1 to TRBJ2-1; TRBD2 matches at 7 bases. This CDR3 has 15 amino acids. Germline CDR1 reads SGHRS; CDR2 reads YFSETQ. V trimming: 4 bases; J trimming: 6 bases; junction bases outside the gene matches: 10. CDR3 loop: CASSATGTTLNEQFF. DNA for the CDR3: TGCGCCAGCAGCGCAACCGGGACTACACTCAATGAGCAGTTCTTC.

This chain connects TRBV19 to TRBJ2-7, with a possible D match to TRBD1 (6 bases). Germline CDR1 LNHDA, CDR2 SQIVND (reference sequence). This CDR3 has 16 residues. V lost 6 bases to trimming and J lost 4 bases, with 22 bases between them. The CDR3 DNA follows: TGTGCCAGTAGCCCGAGGGGGATTGGCATAATATACGAGCAGTACTTC. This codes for CASSPRGIGIIYEQYF.

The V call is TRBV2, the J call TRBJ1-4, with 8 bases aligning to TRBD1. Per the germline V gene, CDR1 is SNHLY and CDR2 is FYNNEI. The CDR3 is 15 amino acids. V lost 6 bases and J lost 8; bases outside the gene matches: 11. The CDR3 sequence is CASSPHRGTSEKLFF. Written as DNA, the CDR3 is TGTGCCAGCAGCCCTCACAGGGGGACATCGGAAAAACTGTTTTTT.

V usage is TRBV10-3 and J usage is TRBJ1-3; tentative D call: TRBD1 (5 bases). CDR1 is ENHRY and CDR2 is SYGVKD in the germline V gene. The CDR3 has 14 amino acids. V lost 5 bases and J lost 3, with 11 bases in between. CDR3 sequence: CAISNQGVGNTIYF. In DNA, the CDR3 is TGTGCCATCAGTAACCAAGGGGTTGGAAACACCATATATTTT.

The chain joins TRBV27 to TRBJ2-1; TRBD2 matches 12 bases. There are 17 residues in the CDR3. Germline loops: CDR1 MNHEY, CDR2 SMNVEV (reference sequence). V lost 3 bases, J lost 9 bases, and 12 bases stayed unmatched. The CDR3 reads CASSFLRLAGAPIEQFF. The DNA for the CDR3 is TGTGCCAGCAGTTTCCTCCGACTAGCGGGAGCCCCTATTGAGCAGTTCTTC.

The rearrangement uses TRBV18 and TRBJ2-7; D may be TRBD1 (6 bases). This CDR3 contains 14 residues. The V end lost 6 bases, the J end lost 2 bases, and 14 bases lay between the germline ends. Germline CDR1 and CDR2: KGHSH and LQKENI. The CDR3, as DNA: TGTGCCAGCTCGGCCCCGGGACAACCCTACGAGCAGTACTTC. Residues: CASSAPGQPYEQYF.

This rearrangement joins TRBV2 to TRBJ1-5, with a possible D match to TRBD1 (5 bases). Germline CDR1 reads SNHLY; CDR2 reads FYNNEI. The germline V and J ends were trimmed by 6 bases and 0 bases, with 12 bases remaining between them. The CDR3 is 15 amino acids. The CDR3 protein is CASRGGPSSNQPQHF. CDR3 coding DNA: TGTGCCAGCAGGGGGGGACCTTCTAGCAATCAGCCCCAGCATTTT.

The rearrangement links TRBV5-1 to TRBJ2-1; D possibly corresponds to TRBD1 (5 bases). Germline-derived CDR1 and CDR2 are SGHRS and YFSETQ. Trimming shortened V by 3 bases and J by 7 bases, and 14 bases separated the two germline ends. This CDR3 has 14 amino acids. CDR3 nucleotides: TGCGCCAGCAGCTCCCGACAGATTTCGAATGAGCAGTTCTTC. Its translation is CASSSRQISNEQFF.

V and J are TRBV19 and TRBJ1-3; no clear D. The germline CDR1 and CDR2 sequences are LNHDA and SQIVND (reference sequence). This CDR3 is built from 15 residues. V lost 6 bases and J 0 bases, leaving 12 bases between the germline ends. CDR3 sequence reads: CASSRDRSSGNTIYF. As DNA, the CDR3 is TGTGCCAGTAGCCGAGACCGGAGCTCTGGAAACACCATATATTTT.

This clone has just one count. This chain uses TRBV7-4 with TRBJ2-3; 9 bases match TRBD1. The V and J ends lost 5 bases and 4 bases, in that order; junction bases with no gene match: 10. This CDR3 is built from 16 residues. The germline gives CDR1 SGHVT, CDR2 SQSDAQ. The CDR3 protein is CASSPRRTGEADTQYF. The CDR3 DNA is TGTGCCAGCAGCCCTAGGCGGACAGGGGAAGCAGATACGCAGTATTTT.

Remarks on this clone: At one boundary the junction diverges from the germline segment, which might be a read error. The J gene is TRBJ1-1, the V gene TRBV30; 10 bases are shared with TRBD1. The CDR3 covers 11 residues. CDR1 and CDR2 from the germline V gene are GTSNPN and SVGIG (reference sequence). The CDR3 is CAGRGTGDFVF. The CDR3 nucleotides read TGTGCCGGACGGGGGACAGGGGACTTTGTCTTT.

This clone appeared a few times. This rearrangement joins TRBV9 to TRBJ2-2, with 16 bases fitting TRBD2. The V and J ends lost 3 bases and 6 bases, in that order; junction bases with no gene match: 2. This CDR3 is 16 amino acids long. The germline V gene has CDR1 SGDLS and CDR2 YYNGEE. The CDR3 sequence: CASSAGLAGGAGELFF. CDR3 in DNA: TGTGCCAGCAGCGCGGGACTAGCGGGAGGGGCCGGGGAGCTGTTTTTT.

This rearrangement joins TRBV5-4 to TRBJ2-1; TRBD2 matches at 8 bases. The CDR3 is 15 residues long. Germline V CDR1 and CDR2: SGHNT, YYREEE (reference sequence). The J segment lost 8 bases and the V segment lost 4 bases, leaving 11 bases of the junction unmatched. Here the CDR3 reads CASSRQAGVLDEQFF. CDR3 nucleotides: TGTGCCAGCAGCCGACAAGCGGGAGTTCTGGATGAGCAGTTCTTC.

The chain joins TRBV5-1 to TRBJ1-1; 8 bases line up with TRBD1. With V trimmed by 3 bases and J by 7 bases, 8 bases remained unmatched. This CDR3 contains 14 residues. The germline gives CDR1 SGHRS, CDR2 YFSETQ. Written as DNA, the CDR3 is TGCGCCAGCAGCTCCCCGGACAGGGTGGATGAAGCTTTCTTT. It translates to CASSSPDRVDEAFF. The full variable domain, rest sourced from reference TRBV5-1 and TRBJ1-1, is KAGVTQTPRYLIKTRGQQVTLSCSPISGHRSVSWYQQTPGQGLQFLFEYFSETQRNKGNFPGRFSGRQFSNSRSEMNVSTLELGDSALYLCASSSPDRVDEAFFGQGTRLTVV.